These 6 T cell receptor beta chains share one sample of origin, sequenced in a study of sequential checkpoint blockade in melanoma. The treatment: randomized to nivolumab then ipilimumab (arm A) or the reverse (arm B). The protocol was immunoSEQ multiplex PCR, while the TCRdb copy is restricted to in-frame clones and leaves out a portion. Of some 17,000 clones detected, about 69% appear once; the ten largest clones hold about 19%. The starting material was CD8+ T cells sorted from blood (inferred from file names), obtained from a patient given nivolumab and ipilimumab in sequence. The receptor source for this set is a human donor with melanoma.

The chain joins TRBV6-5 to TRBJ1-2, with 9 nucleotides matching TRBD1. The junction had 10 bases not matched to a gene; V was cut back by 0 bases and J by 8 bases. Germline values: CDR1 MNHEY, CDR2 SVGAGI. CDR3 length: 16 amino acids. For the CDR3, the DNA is TGTGCCAGCAGTTACTCAGGGACAGGGATCGCGGTGGGCTACACCTTC. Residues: CASSYSGTGIAVGYTF.

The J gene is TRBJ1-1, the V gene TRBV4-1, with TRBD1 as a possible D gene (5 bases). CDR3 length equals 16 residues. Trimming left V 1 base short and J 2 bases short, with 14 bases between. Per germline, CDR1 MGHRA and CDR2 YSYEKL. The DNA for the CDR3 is TGCGCCAGCAGCCAAGGGGTAGCTGGGGCCAACACTGAAGCTTTCTTT. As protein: CASSQGVAGANTEAFF.

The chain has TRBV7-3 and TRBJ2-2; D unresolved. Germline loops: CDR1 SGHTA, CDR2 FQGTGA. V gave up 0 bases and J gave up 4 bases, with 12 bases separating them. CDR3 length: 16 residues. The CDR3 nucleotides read TGTGCCAGCAGCTTAACGGTCCAGCCGGGCACCGGGGAGCTGTTTTTT. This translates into CASSLTVQPGTGELFF.

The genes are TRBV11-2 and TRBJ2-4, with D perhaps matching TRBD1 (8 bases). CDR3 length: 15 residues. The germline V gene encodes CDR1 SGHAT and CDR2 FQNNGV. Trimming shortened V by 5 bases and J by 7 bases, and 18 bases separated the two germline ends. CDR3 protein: CASSVQGGRRNIQYF. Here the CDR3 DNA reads TGTGCCAGCAGCGTACAGGGGGGGCGGAGGAACATTCAGTACTTC.

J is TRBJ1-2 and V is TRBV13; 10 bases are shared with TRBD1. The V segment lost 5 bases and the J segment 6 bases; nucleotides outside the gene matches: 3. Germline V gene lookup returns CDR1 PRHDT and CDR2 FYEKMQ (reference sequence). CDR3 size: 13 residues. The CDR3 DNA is TGTGCCAGCAGCCTGACAGGGGGCAATGGCTACACCTTC. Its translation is CASSLTGGNGYTF. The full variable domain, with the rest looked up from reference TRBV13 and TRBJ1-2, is AAGVIQSPRHLIKEKRETATLKCYPIPRHDTVYWYQQGPGQDPQFLISFYEKMQSDKGSIPDRFSAQQFSDYHSELNMSSLELGDSALYFCASSLTGGNGYTFGSGTRLTVV.

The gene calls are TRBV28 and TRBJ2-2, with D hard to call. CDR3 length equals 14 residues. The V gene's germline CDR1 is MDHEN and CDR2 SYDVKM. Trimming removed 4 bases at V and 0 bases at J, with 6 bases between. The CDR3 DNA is TGTGCCAGCAGTTCGAACTCGAACACCGGGGAGCTGTTTTTT. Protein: CASSSNSNTGELFF.